This entry describes one T cell receptor (beta chain). Antigen specificity is unknown. The sample belongs to a study of T cell responses to AZD1222 COVID-19 vaccine. The assay was immunoSEQ multiplex PCR, and TCRdb's table has in-frame clones only and misses some. The data show approximately 100,000 clones, about nine tenths seen once. Trimming took off 4 bases at V and 7 bases at J, with 16 bases between the two ends. The germline gives CDR1 SNHLY, CDR2 FYNNEI. There are 14 residues in the CDR3. Regarding the study as a whole: Spike regions recognized by vaccine-associated CD4 TCRs spanned the protein, led by 160-218 and 743-854. Compared with day 0, the breadth and depth of the Spike-specific TCR repertoire rose significantly after two doses of AZD1222. There were mostly white British donors and more females than males, and clonal diversity was possibly underestimated.

The receptor comes from an adult in good health. The rearrangement joins TRBV2 to TRBJ1-1; possibly TRBD1 for D (6 bases). Material: peripheral blood, obtained on day 0 of AZD1222 vaccination. The CDR3 sequence: CASSVDTGRIEAFF. CDR3 nucleotides: TGTGCCAGCAGTGTAGATACAGGGCGCATTGAAGCTTTCTTT.